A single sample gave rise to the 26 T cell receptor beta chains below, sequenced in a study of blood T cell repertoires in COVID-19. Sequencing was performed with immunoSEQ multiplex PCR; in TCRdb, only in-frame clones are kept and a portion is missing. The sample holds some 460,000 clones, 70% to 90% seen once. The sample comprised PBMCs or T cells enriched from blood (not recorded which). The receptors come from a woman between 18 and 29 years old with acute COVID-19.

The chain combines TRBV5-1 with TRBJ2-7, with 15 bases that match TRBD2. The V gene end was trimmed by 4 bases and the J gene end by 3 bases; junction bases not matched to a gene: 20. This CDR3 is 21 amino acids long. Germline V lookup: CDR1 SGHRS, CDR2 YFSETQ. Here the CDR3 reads CASSRVLKSGLAGGQVYEQYF. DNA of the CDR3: TGCGCCAGCAGCCGCGTTCTTAAATCCGGACTAGCGGGGGGGCAAGTCTACGAGCAGTACTTC.

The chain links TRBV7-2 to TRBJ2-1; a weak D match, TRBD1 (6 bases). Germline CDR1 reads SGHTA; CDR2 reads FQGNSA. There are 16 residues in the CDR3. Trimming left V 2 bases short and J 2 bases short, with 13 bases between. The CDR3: CASSLMGRGTYNEQFF. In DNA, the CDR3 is TGTGCCAGCAGCTTAATGGGCAGGGGAACCTACAATGAGCAGTTCTTC. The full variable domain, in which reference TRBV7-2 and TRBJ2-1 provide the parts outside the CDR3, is GAGVSQSPSNKVTEKGKDVELRCDPISGHTALYWYRQSLGQGLEFLIYFQGNSAPDKSGLPSDRFSAERTGGSVSTLTIQRTQQEDSAVYLCASSLMGRGTYNEQFFGPGTRLTVL.

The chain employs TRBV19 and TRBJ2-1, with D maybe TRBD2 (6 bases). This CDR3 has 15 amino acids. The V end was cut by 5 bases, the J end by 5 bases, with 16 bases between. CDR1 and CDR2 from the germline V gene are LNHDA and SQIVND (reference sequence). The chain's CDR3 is CASSPPGVEHNEQFF. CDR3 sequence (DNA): TGTGCCAGTAGTCCCCCGGGGGTAGAGCACAATGAGCAGTTCTTC.

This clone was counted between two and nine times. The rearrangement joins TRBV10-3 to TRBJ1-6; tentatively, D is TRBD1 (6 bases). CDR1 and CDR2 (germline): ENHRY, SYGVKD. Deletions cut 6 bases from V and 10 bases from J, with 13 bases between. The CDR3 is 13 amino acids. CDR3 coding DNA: TGTGCCATCAGAGACAGGTACGACTCACCCCTCCACTTT. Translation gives CAIRDRYDSPLHF.

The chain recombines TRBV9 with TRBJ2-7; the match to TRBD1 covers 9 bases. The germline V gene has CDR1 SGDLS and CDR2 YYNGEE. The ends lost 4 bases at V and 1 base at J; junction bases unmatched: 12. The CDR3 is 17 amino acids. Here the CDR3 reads CASSPSGGQGVSYEQYF. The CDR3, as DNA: TGTGCCAGCAGCCCATCAGGGGGACAGGGCGTATCCTACGAGCAGTACTTC.

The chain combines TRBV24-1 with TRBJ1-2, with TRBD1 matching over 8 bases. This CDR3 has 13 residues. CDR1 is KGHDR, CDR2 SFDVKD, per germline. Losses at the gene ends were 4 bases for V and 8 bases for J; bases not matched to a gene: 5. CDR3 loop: CATSEGQVKGYTF. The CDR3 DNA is TGTGCCACCAGTGAGGGACAGGTTAAGGGCTACACCTTC.

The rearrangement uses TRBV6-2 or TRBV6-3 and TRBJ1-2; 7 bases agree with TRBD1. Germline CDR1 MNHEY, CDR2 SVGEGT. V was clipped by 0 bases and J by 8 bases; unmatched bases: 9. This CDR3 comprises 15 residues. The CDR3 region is CASSYSTGTPKGYTF. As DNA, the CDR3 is TGTGCCAGCAGTTACTCGACAGGGACCCCTAAGGGCTACACCTTC.

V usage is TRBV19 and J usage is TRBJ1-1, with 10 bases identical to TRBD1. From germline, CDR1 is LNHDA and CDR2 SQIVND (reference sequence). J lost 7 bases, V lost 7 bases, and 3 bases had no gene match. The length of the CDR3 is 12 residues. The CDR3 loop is CASTDRGIEAFF. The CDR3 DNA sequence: TGTGCCAGTACGGACAGGGGGATTGAAGCTTTCTTT.

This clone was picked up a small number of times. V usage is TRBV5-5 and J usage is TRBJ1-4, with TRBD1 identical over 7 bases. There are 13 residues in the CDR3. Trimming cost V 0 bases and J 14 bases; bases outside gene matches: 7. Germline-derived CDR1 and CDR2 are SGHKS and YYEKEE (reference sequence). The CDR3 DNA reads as TGTGCCAGCAGCTTGGGGTCCGGGACAGAGCTGTTTTTT. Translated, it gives CASSLGSGTELFF.

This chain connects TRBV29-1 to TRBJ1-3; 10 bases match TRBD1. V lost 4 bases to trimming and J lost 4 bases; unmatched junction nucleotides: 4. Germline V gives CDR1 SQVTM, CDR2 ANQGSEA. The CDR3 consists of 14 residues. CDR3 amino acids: CSVGGQGFGNTIYF. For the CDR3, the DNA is TGCAGCGTTGGGGGACAGGGGTTCGGAAACACCATATATTTT. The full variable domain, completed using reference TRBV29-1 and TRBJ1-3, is SAVISQKPSRDICQRGTSLTIQCQVDSQVTMMFWYRQQPGQSLTLIATANQGSEATYESGFVIDKFPISRPNLTFSTLTVSNMSPEDSSIYLCSVGGQGFGNTIYFGEGSWLTVV.

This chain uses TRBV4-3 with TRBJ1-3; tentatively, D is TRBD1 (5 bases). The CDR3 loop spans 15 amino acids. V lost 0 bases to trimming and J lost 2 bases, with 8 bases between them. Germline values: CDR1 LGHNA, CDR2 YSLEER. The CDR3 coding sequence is TGCGCCAGCAGCCAAGATTGGGGCACTGGAAACACCATATATTTT. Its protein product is CASSQDWGTGNTIYF.

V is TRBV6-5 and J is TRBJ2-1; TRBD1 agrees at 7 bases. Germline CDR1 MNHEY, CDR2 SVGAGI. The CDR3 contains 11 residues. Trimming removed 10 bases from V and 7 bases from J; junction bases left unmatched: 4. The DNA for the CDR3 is TGTGCCACCCTGACAGGGAATGAGCAGTTCTTC. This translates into CATLTGNEQFF.

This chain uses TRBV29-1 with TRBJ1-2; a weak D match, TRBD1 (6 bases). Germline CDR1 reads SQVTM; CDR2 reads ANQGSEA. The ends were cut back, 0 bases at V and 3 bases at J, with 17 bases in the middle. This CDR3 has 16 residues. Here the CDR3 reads CSVEDELGGSDYGYTF. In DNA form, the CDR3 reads TGCAGCGTTGAAGACGAACTAGGGGGAAGTGACTATGGCTACACCTTC.

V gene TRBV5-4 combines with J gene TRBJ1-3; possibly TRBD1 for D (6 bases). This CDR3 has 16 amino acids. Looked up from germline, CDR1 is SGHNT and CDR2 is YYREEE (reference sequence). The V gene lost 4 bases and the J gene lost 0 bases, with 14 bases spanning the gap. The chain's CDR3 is CASSVGQTLSGNTIYF. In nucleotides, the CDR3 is TGTGCCAGCAGCGTTGGACAGACCCTCTCTGGAAACACCATATATTTT. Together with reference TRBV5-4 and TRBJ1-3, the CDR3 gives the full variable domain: ETGVTQSPTHLIKTRGQQVTLRCSSQSGHNTVSWYQQALGQGPQFIFQYYREEENGRGNFPPRFSGLQFPNYSSELNVNALELDDSALYLCASSVGQTLSGNTIYFGEGSWLTVV.

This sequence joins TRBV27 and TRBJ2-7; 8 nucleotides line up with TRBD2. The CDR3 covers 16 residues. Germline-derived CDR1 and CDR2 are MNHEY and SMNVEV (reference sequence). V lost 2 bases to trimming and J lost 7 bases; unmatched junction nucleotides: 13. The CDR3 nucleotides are TGTGCCAGCAGTTTAAGCGCTAGGCTAGCGGGTAAAGAGCAGTACTTC. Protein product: CASSLSARLAGKEQYF.

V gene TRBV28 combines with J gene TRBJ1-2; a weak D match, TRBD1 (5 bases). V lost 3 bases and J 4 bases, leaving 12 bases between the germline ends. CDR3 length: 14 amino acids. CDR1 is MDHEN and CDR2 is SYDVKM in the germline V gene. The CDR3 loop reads CASSFGGKSYGYTF. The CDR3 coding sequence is TGTGCCAGCAGTTTTGGGGGGAAAAGCTATGGCTACACCTTC.

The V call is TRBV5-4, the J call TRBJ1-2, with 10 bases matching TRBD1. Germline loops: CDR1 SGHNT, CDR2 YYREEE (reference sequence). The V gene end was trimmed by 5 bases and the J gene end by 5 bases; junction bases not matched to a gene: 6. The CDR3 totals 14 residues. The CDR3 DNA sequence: TGTGCCAGCAGGGTGGGGACAGGGGAGTATGGCTACACCTTC. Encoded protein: CASRVGTGEYGYTF.

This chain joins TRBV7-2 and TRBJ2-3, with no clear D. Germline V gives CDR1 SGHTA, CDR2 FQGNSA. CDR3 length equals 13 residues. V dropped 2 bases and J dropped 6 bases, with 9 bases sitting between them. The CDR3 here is CASSLKHADTQYF. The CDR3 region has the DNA TGTGCCAGCAGCTTAAAGCATGCGGATACGCAGTATTTT.

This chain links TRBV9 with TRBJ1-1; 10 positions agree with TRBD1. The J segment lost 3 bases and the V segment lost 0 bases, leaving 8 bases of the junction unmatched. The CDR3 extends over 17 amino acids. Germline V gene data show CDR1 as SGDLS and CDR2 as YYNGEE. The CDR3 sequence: CASSVGTGGRWDTEAFF. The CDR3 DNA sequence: TGTGCCAGCAGCGTAGGGACAGGGGGAAGGTGGGACACTGAAGCTTTCTTT.

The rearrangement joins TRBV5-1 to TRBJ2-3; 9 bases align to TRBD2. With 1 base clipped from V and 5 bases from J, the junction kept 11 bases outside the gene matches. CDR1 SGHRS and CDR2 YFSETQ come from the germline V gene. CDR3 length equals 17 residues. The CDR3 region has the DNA TGCGCCAGCAGCTTGTATTTTGGGCGGGGGGGCAAAGATACGCAGTATTTT. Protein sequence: CASSLYFGRGGKDTQYF.

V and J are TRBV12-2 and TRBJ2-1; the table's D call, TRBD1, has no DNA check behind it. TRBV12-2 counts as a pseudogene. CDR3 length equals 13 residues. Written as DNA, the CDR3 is TGTGCAAGTCGCTACCAGGGGGCGCATGAGCAGTTCTTC. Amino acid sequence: CASRYQGAHEQFF.

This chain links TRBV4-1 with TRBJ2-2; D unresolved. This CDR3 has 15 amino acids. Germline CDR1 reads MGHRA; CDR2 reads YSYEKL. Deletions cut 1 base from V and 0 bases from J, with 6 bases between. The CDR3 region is CASSQVRANTGELFF. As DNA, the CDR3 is TGCGCCAGCAGCCAAGTCCGCGCGAACACCGGGGAGCTGTTTTTT.

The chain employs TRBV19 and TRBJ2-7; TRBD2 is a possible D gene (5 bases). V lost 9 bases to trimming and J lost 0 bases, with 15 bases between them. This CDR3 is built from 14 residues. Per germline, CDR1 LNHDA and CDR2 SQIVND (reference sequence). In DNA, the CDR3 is TGTGCCAGGAAGGGAACAGCGGTCTCCTACGAGCAGTACTTC. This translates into CARKGTAVSYEQYF.

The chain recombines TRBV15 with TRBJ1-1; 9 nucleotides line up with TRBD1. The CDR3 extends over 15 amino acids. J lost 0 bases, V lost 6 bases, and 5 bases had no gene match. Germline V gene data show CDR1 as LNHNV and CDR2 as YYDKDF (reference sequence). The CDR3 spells CATRRTGVLNTEAFF. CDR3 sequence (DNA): TGTGCCACCAGGAGGACAGGGGTTTTGAACACTGAAGCTTTCTTT.

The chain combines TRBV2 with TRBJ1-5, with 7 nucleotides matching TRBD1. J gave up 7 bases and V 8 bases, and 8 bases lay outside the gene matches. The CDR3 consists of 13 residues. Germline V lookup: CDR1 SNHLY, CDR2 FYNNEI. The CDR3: CASRTGFGQPQHF. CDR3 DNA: TGTGCCAGCCGGACAGGATTTGGGCAGCCCCAGCATTTT.

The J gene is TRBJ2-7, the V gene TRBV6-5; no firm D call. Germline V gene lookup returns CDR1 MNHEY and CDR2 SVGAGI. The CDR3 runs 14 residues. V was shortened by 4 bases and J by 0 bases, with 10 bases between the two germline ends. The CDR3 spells CASSLGRHSYEQYF. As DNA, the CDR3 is TGTGCCAGCAGTTTGGGCAGGCACTCCTACGAGCAGTACTTC.